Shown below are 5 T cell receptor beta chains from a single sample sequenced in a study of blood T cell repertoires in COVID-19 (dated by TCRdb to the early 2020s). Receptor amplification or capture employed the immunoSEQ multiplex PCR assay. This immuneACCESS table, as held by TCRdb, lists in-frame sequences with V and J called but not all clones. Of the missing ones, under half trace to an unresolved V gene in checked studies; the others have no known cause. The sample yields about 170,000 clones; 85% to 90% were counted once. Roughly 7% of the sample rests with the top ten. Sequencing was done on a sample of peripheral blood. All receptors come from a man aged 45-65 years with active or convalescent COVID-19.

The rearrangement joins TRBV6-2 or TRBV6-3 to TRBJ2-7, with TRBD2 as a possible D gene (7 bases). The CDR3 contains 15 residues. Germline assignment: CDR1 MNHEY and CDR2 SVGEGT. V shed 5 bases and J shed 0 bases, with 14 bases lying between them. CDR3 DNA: TGTGCCAGCAGTGGGGGGGCAGGTATCTCCTACGAGCAGTACTTC. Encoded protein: CASSGGAGISYEQYF.

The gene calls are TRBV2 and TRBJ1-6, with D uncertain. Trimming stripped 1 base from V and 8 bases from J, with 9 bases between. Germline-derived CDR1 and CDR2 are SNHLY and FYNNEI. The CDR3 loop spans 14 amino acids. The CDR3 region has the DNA TGTGCCAGCAGTGAAGGGTCGACACATTCACCCCTCCACTTT. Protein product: CASSEGSTHSPLHF.

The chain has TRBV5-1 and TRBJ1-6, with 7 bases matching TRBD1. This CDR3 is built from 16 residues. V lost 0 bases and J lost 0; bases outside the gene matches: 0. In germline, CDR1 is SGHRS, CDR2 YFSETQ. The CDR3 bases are TGCGCCAGCAGCTTGGGGGACAGCTCCTATAATTCACCCCTCCACTTT. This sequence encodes CASSLGDSSYNSPLHF. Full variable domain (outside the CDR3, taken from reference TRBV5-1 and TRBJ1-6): KAGVTQTPRYLIKTRGQQVTLSCSPISGHRSVSWYQQTPGQGLQFLFEYFSETQRNKGNFPGRFSGRQFSNSRSEMNVSTLELGDSALYLCASSLGDSSYNSPLHFGNGTRLTVT.

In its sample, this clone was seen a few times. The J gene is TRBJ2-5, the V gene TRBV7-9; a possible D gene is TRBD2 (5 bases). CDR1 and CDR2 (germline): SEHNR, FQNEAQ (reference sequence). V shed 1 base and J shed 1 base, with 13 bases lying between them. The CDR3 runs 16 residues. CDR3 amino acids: CASSLGVGALQETQYF. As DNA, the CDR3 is TGTGCCAGCAGCTTAGGGGTGGGAGCGCTCCAAGAGACCCAGTACTTC.

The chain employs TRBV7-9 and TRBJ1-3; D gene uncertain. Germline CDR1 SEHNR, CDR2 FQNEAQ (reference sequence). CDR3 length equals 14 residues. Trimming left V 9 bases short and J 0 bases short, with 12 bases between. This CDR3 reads CAREDSGSGNTIYF. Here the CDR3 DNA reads TGTGCCAGGGAAGACTCTGGCTCTGGAAACACCATATATTTT.